This is a list of T cell receptor beta chains from one sample in a study of T-cell reconstitution after alpha-beta-depleted transplantation in children. From the PCR reads, TCRdb called clonotypes with MiXCR, one entry per CDR3 protein. The sample holds approximately 590,000 distinct CDR3 sequences, over 9.5% seen once. Here the sequenced sample was PBMCs from the stem cell graft donor, taken from the stem cell graft. These receptors all come from a human donor who donated a stem cell graft to a child with acute myeloid leukemia. CDR3s include the opening cysteine and the closing phenylalanine or tryptophan. A D gene is named only where the DNA matches it firmly. Rows give clone size only sometimes, using once, few, many, or a class for an expanded clone.

NA | NA | TRBV15 | CATRDTGNQPQHF
NA | TRBD2 | TRBV7-9 | CASSLVLAGGQETQYF
NA | NA | TRBV18 | CASSPRTVNEKLFF
few | TRBD2 | TRBV15 | CATSRGGSISGGWNEQFF
NA | NA | TRBV4-3 | CASSQELGGYYGYTF
NA | NA | TRBV28 | CASTIGPAVNTEAFF
few | NA | TRBV11-2 | CASSLSRAVTDTQYF
many | TRBD2 | TRBV29-1 | CSVELAGGHYEQFF
NA | TRBD2 | TRBV20-1 | CSAVGTSGSETQYF
many | NA | TRBV29-1 | CSVEPSGAKNIQYF
NA | NA | TRBV7-6 | CASSLSGSLNEQFF
many | TRBD1 | TRBV29-1 | CSVRTGQETQYF
NA | NA | TRBV5-1 | CASSPDGPYQPQHF
few | TRBD1 | TRBV29-1 | CSVTTGEETQYF
many | NA | TRBV4-1 | CASSPEGWGGYEQYF
NA | NA | TRBV12-3/TRBV12-4 | CASSRGTVNEQFF
few | NA | TRBV5-1 | CASSLEGPGLGTTDTQYF
NA | NA | TRBV28 | CASHAGGETQYF
NA | NA | TRBV28 | CASNIRGFRETQYF
few | NA | TRBV7-2 | CASQLMDTQYF
few | NA | TRBV5-1 | CASSFQPSYNEQFF
few | TRBD2 | TRBV30 | CAFTFVGTSGRGSYNEQFF
few | TRBD1 | TRBV7-8 | CASSPGQGPGELFF
many | TRBD2 | TRBV20-1 | CSASGALAGVIEQFF
NA | NA | TRBV5-6 | CASSSGLFREKLFF
few | TRBD1 | TRBV27 | CASSGQGAGSPLHF
few | NA | TRBV20-1 | CSATLRGVEDNSPLHF
many | TRBD2 | TRBV20-1 | CSASGADHSEQFF
many | TRBD2 | TRBV29-1 | CSVQREGPDTQYF
few | TRBD2 | TRBV9 | CASSVDLRGGRLLVDTQYF
few | TRBD1 | TRBV5-8 | CASSRDRGITGELFF
few | NA | TRBV20-1 | CSALYRVSNEKLFF
NA | TRBD1 | TRBV6-5 | CASSYRGQLDSPLHF
NA | NA | TRBV7-2 | CASRSAGTPSTDTQYF
NA | NA | TRBV2 | CASSRLEGADTQYF
few | TRBD2 | TRBV6-6 | CASRIAGDYEQYF
few | NA | TRBV3-1 | CASSHAGNEQFF
few | NA | TRBV28 | CASQGRETQYF
many | NA | TRBV10-3 | CAIRDRGKSTHNEQFF
NA | NA | TRBV30 | CAWRKDSIIQYF